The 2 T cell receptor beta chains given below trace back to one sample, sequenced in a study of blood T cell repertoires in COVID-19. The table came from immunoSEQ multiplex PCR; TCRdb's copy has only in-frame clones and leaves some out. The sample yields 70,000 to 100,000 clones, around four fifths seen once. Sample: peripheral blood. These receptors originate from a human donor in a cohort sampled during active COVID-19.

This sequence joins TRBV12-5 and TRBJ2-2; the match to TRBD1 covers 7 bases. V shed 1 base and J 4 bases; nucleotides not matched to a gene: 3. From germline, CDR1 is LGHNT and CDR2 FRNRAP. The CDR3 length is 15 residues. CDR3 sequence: CASGLATGSTGELFF. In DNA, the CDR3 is TGTGCTAGTGGTTTGGCGACAGGGAGCACCGGGGAGCTGTTTTTT.

This CDR3 reads CSAIVNTEAFF. DNA for the CDR3: TGCAGTGCTATAGTGAACACTGAAGCTTTCTTT. The rearrangement uses TRBV20-1 and TRBJ1-1; D gene uncertain. Trimming cost V 4 bases and J 0 bases, with 3 bases left between them. Germline V lookup: CDR1 DFQATT, CDR2 SNEGSKA (reference sequence). The length of the CDR3 is 11 residues.